This is a list of T cell receptor beta chains from one sample in a study of metastatic and nonmetastatic thyroid tumors. TCRdb reanalyzed the PCR reads with MiXCR. Altogether about 22,000 clones are present, roughly 18% being singletons, with the ten largest covering 2.5% to 3%. The sample was adjacent normal tissue. These TCRs come from a male donor with papillary thyroid cancer or a benign thyroid nodule (not recorded which). Some clones in this sample may be carry-over from other donors' samples. Each CDR3 is given with its conserved first and last residue. The D gene is left open where the match is weak. A row's size may be missing; if present it is once, few, many or a size class.

17,TRBV6-2/TRBV6-3,TRBJ2-5,TRBD2,NA,TGTGCCAGCAGTTACTCGTCTAGCGGGGTCGTAAGGATAAACCAGTACTTC,CASSYSSSGVVRINQYF
15,TRBV6-2/TRBV6-3,TRBJ1-1,TRBD1,few,TGTGCCAGCAGTAGCCGGGACAGGGGTCGCGCTGAAGCTTTCTTT,CASSSRDRGRAEAFF
11,TRBV5-6,TRBJ2-1,NA,many,TGTGCCAGCAGCTTGTGGGATGAGCAGTTCTTC,CASSLWDEQFF
16,TRBV20-1,TRBJ1-1,TRBD1,many,TGCAGTGCGGAATCTCCGGGACAGAACACATACACTGAAGCTTTCTTT,CSAESPGQNTYTEAFF
15,TRBV6-5,TRBJ2-1,NA,medium-sized,TGTGCCAGCAGTTACTTTGATGGATACTACAATGAGCAGTTCTTC,CASSYFDGYYNEQFF
11,TRBV27,TRBJ2-1,NA,many,TGTGCCAGCAGCGGGGGCACCTCTCAGTTCTTC,CASSGGTSQFF
18,TRBV7-2,TRBJ1-5,TRBD1,medium-sized,TGTGCCAGCAGCTTAGCGGGGGACAGGGCAAAGGGCAATCAGCCCCAGCATTTT,CASSLAGDRAKGNQPQHF
16,TRBV5-8,TRBJ2-3,TRBD1,many,TGTGCCAGCAGCTATAAACAGGGGGCCATCACAGATACGCAGTATTTT,CASSYKQGAITDTQYF
12,TRBV28,TRBJ1-1,TRBD1,medium-sized,TGTGCCAGCAGTCCGTCCTACAGGGGAGCTTTCTTT,CASSPSYRGAFF
16,TRBV2,TRBJ2-1,NA,NA,TGTGCCAGCAGTGAAGGCTTGGGGACCCCGGACAATGAGCAGTTCTTC,CASSEGLGTPDNEQFF
17,TRBV12-3/TRBV12-4,TRBJ1-5,NA,few,TGTGCCAGCAGACCGAACACAGGGACGGGGGGCAATCAGCCCCAGCATTTT,CASRPNTGTGGNQPQHF
16,TRBV7-8,TRBJ1-5,TRBD1,medium-sized,TGTGCCAGCAGCTTATTCCTTGGACAGGGCAATCAGCCCCAGCATTTT,CASSLFLGQGNQPQHF
16,TRBV5-1,TRBJ1-2,TRBD1,NA,TGCGCCAGCAGCCAAGTTCAGGGAGGGACAGGCGATGGCTACACCTTC,CASSQVQGGTGDGYTF
14,TRBV9,TRBJ2-1,NA,NA,TGTGCCAGCAGCGCTAGCGATTTGGGGAATGAGCAGTTCTTC,CASSASDLGNEQFF
14,TRBV10-3,TRBJ1-5,NA,many,TGTGCCATCAGTGAGTCTGGTGGTACTCAGCCCCAGCATTTT,CAISESGGTQPQHF
14,TRBV5-1,TRBJ2-3,TRBD2,many,TGCGCCAGCAGCGCGGGGGACTCCACAGATACGCAGTATTTT,CASSAGDSTDTQYF
13,TRBV20-1,TRBJ2-3,NA,NA,TGCAGTGCTAGAGCGGGTAACACAGATACGCAGTATTTT,CSARAGNTDTQYF
14,TRBV7-2,TRBJ2-1,NA,many,TGTGCCAGCAGCTTAGAGGATTTCGGCAATGAGCAGTTCTTC,CASSLEDFGNEQFF
18,TRBV5-1,TRBJ2-3,TRBD2,many,TGCGCCAGCAGCTTGGGGAGGACTAGCGGGAGGGGCCCAGATACGCAGTATTTT,CASSLGRTSGRGPDTQYF
16,TRBV6-1,TRBJ1-4,NA,many,TGTGCCAGCAGCACCCGCTCCGGGGCGGATAATGAAAAACTGTTTTTT,CASSTRSGADNEKLFF
16,TRBV18,TRBJ2-3,TRBD2,many,TGTGCCAGCTCACCAGGAGCGGGGGTCCGGACAGATACGCAGTATTTT,CASSPGAGVRTDTQYF
13,TRBV20-1,TRBJ2-7,NA,once,TGCAGTGCTAGGAACGCGAGACGGGACGAGCAGTACTTC,CSARNARRDEQYF
15,TRBV5-6,TRBJ1-6,TRBD1,many,TGTGCCAGCAGCTTTGGACAGGGGGAATTATCACCCCTCCACTTT,CASSFGQGELSPLHF
16,TRBV20-1,TRBJ2-2,TRBD1,many,TGCAGTGCTAGAAAGACAGGGGGGTGGAACACCGGGGAGCTGTTTTTT,CSARKTGGWNTGELFF
17,TRBV19,TRBJ1-1,TRBD1,NA,TGTGCCAGTAGTAAGTTGGGACAGGGTCCCATGAACACTGAAGCTTTCTTT,CASSKLGQGPMNTEAFF
15,TRBV18,TRBJ2-6,NA,NA,TGTGCCAGCGAACACCAAGAGCCTGGGGCCAACGTCCTGACTTTC,CASEHQEPGANVLTF
14,TRBV12-3/TRBV12-4,TRBJ2-5,TRBD1,NA,TGTGCCTGCAGTCGGGGACAGATCCAAGAGACCCAGTACTTC,CACSRGQIQETQYF
14,TRBV19,TRBJ2-5,NA,few,TGTGCCAGTAGCCTCCAGGGAGAGCAAGAGACACAGTACTTC,CASSLQGEQETQYF
16,TRBV14,TRBJ2-2,TRBD1,medium-sized,TGTGCCAGCAGCTTATACAGGGGATCTAGCACCGGGGAGCTGTTTTTT,CASSLYRGSSTGELFF
13,TRBV18,TRBJ2-2,NA,many,TGTGCCAGCTCACTTTTAAAAACCGGGGAGCTGTTTTTT,CASSLLKTGELFF
15,TRBV11-2,TRBJ2-1,NA,NA,TGTGCCGGCAGCTTTCCGGGACATGGGATGAATGAGCAGTTCTTC,CAGSFPGHGMNEQFF
15,TRBV6-1,TRBJ1-5,NA,NA,TGTGCCAGCAGCCCTGACGGGAGACGCGGTCAGCCCCAGCATTTT,CASSPDGRRGQPQHF
14,TRBV28,TRBJ1-5,NA,many,TGTGCCAGCAGGCCGGGGGGCTCTGTTCAGCCCCAGCATTTT,CASRPGGSVQPQHF
15,TRBV10-2,TRBJ2-3,TRBD2,many,TGCGCCAGCAGTCCTAGCGGGGGGGCCGGGGATACGCAGTATTTT,CASSPSGGAGDTQYF
14,TRBV6-2/TRBV6-3,TRBJ1-1,NA,medium-sized,TGTGCCAGCAGTTACCAAGGATACAACACTGAAGCTTTCTTT,CASSYQGYNTEAFF
15,TRBV2,TRBJ2-1,TRBD2,NA,TGTGCCAGCACGACGGGACTAGGGGGGGGAAATGAGCAGTTCTTC,CASTTGLGGGNEQFF
13,TRBV19,TRBJ2-3,NA,many,TGTGCCAGTAGCTCAGGGGACACAGATACGCAGTATTTT,CASSSGDTDTQYF
12,TRBV19,TRBJ2-5,NA,many,TGTGCCAGTAGTTCCCGTGCGGAGACCCAGTACTTC,CASSSRAETQYF
16,TRBV5-1,TRBJ2-5,TRBD1,many,TGCGCCAGCATTACGTCCCGACAGGGGGCTCTGGAGACCCAGTACTTC,CASITSRQGALETQYF
15,TRBV30,TRBJ1-5,NA,many,TGTGCCTGGAGTAGGGGTGCGCTGAACAATCAGCCCCAGCATTTT,CAWSRGALNNQPQHF
16,TRBV11-2,TRBJ2-2,TRBD2,few,TGTGCCAGCAGCTATACTAGCGGACCGAACACCGGGGAGCTGTTTTTT,CASSYTSGPNTGELFF
14,TRBV5-1,TRBJ2-1,NA,many,TGCGCCAGCAGCATTCCGGGCCCCTACAATGAGCAGTTCTTC,CASSIPGPYNEQFF
13,TRBV7-9,TRBJ1-2,TRBD1,many,TGTGCCAGCAGCAGTGCGACAGGGTCTGGCTACACCTTC,CASSSATGSGYTF
16,TRBV5-1,TRBJ2-3,TRBD2,many,TGCGCCAGCAGCACGGCAGGGCTAGCGGGGGGACGGACGCAGTATTTT,CASSTAGLAGGRTQYF
15,TRBV5-1,TRBJ1-1,NA,NA,TGCGCCAGCAGCTCGGTACAGGGTCTGAACACTGAAGCTTTCTTT,CASSSVQGLNTEAFF
15,TRBV28,TRBJ2-1,TRBD2,medium-sized,TGTGCCAGCAGTTTAGGGACTAGCGGGGGGAATGAGCAGTTCTTC,CASSLGTSGGNEQFF
18,TRBV9,TRBJ2-2,NA,NA,TGTGCCGGCAGCGTAGGGTGGGCGCGGACCCCGTGCACCGGGGAGCTGTTTTTT,CAGSVGWARTPCTGELFF
14,TRBV6-6,TRBJ2-7,NA,many,TGTGCCAGCAGTTACGCGGGTTGGTCCCTCGAGCAGTACTTT,CASSYAGWSLEQYF
14,TRBV19,TRBJ1-1,NA,many,TGTGCCAGTAGTATCGTTGACAGGAACACTGAAGCTTTCTTT,CASSIVDRNTEAFF